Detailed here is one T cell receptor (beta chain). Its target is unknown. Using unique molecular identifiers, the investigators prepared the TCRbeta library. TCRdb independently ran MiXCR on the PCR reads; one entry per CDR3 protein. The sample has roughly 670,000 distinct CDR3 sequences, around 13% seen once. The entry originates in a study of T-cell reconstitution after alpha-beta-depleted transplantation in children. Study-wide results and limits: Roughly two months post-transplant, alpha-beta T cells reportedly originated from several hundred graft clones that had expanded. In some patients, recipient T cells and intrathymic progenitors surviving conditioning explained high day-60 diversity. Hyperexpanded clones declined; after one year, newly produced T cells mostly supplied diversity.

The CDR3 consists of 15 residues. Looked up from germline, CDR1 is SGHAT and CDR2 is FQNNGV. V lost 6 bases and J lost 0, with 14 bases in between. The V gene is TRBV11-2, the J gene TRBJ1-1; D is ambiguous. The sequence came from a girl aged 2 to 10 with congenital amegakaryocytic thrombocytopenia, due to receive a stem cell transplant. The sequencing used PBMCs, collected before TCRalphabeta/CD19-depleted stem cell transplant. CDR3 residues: CASRFGGLMNTEAFF. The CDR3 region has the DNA TGTGCCAGCAGATTTGGTGGGCTCATGAACACTGAAGCTTTCTTT.